The entry below gives a single TCR beta chain sequence along with its context. The V gene's germline CDR1 is SGHNT and CDR2 YENEEA. The V and J ends lost 7 bases and 6 bases, in that order; junction bases with no gene match: 7. The CDR3 loop spans 16 amino acids. Produced via immunoSEQ multiplex PCR; TCRdb's table is partial and in-frame only. The data hold some 380,000 clones, with roughly 89% observed a single time. This sample is part of a study of blood T cell repertoires in COVID-19. Whole-study context: T cells, B-cell-depleted T cells, or PBMCs provided the cDNA or gDNA that served as material.

The TCR sequence derives from a man younger than 35 with active or convalescent COVID-19. The V and J genes are TRBV11-3 and TRBJ2-2; 14 bases fit TRBD2. The sample comprised peripheral blood. The chain's CDR3 is CASTKGLAGGAGELFF. The CDR3 nucleotides are TGTGCCAGCACCAAAGGACTAGCGGGAGGTGCCGGGGAGCTGTTTTTT. The full variable domain, completed using reference TRBV11-3 and TRBJ2-2, is EAGVVQSPRYKIIEKKQPVAFWCNPISGHNTLYWYLQNLGQGPELLIRYENEEAVDDSQLPKDRFSAERLKGVDSTLKIQPAELGDSAVYLCASTKGLAGGAGELFFGEGSRLTVL.